This record covers a single T cell receptor (beta chain). The antigen is unknown. This sample was included in a study of graft-versus-host responses after intestinal transplantation. Study-level background: Every transplant recipient was induced with anti-thymocyte globulin, then maintained on tacrolimus and steroids for 2 to 4 years. Study outcomes and limitations: Detected in recipient marrow were GvH clones, some of which were first observed in ileum or blood. Individuals who had graft-donor T cell macrochimerism had allografts that showed high graft-versus-host to host-versus-graft clonal ratios.

Deletions cut 3 bases from V and 3 bases from J, with 15 bases between. The CDR3 is 15 residues long. Germline lookup yields CDR1 SGHRS and CDR2 YFSETQ. Generated by immunoSEQ multiplex PCR, the TCRdb table keeps only in-frame clones and is missing some. The repertoire has under 150,000 clones, about nine tenths of them found once; the top ten carry about 0.18%. The starting material was unstimulated CD4+ T cells sorted from spleen or lymph node cells, obtained before intestinal transplant. The chain employs TRBV5-1 and TRBJ1-2; no reliable D call. The TCR sequence derives from a human donor who received an intestinal transplant. CDR3 nucleotides: TGCGCCAGCAGCTCAAGCGGACCTTTCGACTATGGCTACACCTTC. It is translated as CASSSSGPFDYGYTF.